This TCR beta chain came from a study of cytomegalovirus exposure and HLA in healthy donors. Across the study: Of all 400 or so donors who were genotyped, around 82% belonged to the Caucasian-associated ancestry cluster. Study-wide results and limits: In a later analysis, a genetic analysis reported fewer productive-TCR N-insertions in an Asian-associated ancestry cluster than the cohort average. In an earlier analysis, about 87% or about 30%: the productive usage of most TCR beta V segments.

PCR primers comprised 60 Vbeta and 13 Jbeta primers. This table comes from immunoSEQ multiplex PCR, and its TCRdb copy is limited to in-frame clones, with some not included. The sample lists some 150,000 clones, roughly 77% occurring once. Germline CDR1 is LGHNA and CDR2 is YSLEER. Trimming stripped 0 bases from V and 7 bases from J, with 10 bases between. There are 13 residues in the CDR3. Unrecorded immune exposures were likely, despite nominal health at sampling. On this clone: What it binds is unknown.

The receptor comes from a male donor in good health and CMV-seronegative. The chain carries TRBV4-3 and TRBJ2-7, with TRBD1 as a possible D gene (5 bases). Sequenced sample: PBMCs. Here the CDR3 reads CASSQDGAREQYF. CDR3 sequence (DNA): TGCGCCAGCAGCCAAGATGGGGCTAGAGAGCAGTACTTC.